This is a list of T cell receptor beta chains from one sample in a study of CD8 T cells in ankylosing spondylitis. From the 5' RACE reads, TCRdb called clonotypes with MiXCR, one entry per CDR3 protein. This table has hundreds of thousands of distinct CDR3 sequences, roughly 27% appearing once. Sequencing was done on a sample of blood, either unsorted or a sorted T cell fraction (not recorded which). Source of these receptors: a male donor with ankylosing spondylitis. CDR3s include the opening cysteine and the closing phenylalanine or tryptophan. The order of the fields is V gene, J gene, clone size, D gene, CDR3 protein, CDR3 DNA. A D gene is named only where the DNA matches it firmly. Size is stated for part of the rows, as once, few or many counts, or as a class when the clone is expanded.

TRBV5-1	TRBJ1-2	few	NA	CASRLDIYLGYTF	TGCGCCAGCAGATTGGACATCTACCTGGGCTACACCTTC
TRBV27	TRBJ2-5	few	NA	CASTLSRGETQYF	TGTGCCAGCACCCTAAGTAGGGGAGAGACCCAGTACTTC
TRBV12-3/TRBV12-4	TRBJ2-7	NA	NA	CASSRGLLSSYEQYF	TGTGCCAGCAGCCGAGGCCTTTTAAGCTCCTACGAGCAGTACTTC
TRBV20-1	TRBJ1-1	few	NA	CSARDPSRDTEAFF	TGCAGTGCTAGAGATCCTTCACGGGACACTGAAGCTTTCTTT
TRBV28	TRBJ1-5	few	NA	CATWGQTSNQPQHF	TGTGCCACCTGGGGACAAACTAGCAATCAGCCCCAGCATTTT
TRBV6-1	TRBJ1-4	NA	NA	CASREYRATNEKLFF	TGTGCCAGCAGAGAGTACCGTGCAACTAATGAAAAACTGTTTTTT
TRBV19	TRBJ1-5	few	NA	CASSIVSGNQPQHF	TGTGCCAGTAGTATAGTTTCAGGAAATCAGCCCCAGCATTTT
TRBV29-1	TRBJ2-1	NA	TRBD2	CSVSGTSGFEQFF	TGCAGCGTGTCCGGGACTAGCGGGTTTGAGCAGTTCTTC
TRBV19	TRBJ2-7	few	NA	CASSIENEQYF	TGTGCCAGTAGTATAGAGAACGAGCAGTACTTC
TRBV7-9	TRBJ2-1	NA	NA	CASSLYPPYNEQFF	TGTGCCAGCAGCTTATACCCCCCCTACAATGAGCAGTTCTTC
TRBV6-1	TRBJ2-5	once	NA	CASSEFEQTQYF	TGTGCCAGCAGTGAATTTGAACAGACCCAGTACTTC
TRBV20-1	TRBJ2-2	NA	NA	CSARDRGTNTGELFF	TGCAGTGCTAGAGATCGGGGGACAAACACCGGGGAGCTGTTTTTT
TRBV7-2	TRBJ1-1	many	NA	CASSFSGGGNTEAFF	TGTGCCAGCAGCTTTTCGGGGGGGGGGAACACTGAAGCTTTCTTT
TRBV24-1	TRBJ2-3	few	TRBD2	CATSAFSGSGDTQYF	TGTGCCACCAGTGCCTTTAGCGGGAGCGGGGATACGCAGTATTTT
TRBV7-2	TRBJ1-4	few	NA	CASSRMNEKLFF	TGTGCCAGCAGCCGAATGAATGAAAAACTGTTTTTT
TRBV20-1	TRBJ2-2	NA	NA	CSARDAGFIAGELFF	TGCAGTGCTAGAGATGCAGGGTTCATCGCCGGGGAGCTGTTTTTT
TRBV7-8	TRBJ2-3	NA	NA	CASSPTERTDTQYF	TGTGCCAGCAGCCCGACGGAACGCACAGATACGCAGTATTTT
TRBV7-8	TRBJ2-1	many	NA	CASSSTGSSYNEQFF	TGTGCCAGCAGCTCAACAGGGAGCTCCTACAATGAGCAGTTCTTC
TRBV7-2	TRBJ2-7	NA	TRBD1	CASSLRTGYEQYF	TGTGCCAGCAGCTTAAGGACAGGGTACGAGCAGTACTTC
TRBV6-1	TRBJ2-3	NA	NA	CASSRWTSSGDTQYF	TGTGCCAGCAGCCGCTGGACCTCGAGTGGAGATACGCAGTATTTT
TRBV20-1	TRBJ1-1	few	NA	CSAPLGGGVTEAFF	TGCAGTGCCCCCCTGGGGGGCGGAGTGACTGAAGCTTTCTTT
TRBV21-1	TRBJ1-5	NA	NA	CASRGTIYSNQPQHF	TGTGCCAGCAGAGGGACAATATATAGCAATCAGCCCCAGCATTTT
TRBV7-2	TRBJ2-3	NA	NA	CASSSPALRETQYF	TGTGCCAGCAGCTCTCCCGCCCTCCGGGAGACGCAGTATTTT
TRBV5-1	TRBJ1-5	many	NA	CASSLDGDYSNQPQHF	TGCGCCAGCAGCTTGGACGGAGATTATAGCAATCAGCCCCAGCATTTT
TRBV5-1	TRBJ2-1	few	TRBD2	CASSLMTSGNIDEQFF	TGCGCCAGCAGCTTGATGACTAGCGGGAATATCGATGAGCAGTTCTTC
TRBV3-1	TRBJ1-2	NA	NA	CASSQDSTRRYTF	TGTGCCAGCAGCCAAGATTCGACCAGGCGCTACACCTTC